The 20 T cell receptor beta chains below were found in one sample sequenced in a study of blood T cell repertoires in COVID-19. Data came from immunoSEQ multiplex PCR; TCRdb stores just in-frame clones and leaves some out. This table has fewer than 350,000 clones, 88% appearing once. Material for sequencing was PBMCs or T cells enriched from blood (not recorded which). The receptors derive from a woman aged 60-75 years in a cohort exposed to, infected with or recovered from COVID-19 (not recorded which).

The chain joins TRBV3-1 (or the pseudogene TRBV3-2) to TRBJ2-7; perhaps TRBD2 as D (6 bases). The CDR3 contains 17 residues. V dropped 1 base and J dropped 3 bases, with 19 bases sitting between them. The germline V gene has CDR1 LGHDT and CDR2 YNNKEL (reference sequence). This CDR3 reads CASSQAYRGSPYYEQYF. The CDR3 coding sequence is TGTGCCAGCAGCCAAGCTTACCGGGGGTCACCCTACTACGAGCAGTACTTC.

CDR3 in amino acids: CASRRRLELAPSTDTQYF. CDR3 DNA sequence: TGTGCCAGCAGGCGTCGCCTCGAACTAGCGCCAAGCACAGATACGCAGTATTTT. The chain uses TRBV27 and TRBJ2-3, with 7 bases that match TRBD2. The germline CDR1 and CDR2 sequences are MNHEY and SMNVEV (reference sequence). The CDR3 is made up of 18 amino acids. V dropped 6 bases and J dropped 0; count of bases not matched to a gene: 15.

The J gene is TRBJ1-5, the V gene TRBV5-8; 7 nucleotides match TRBD1. J gave up 0 bases and V 4 bases, and 4 bases lay outside the gene matches. The CDR3 runs 15 residues. Germline lookup yields CDR1 SGHTS and CDR2 YDEGEE. The CDR3 region has the DNA TGTGCCAGCAGCACTGGGACAGATAGCAATCAGCCCCAGCATTTT. Residues: CASSTGTDSNQPQHF.

The chain carries TRBV28 and TRBJ1-6; TRBD1 aligns across 8 bases. V shed 3 bases, J shed 9 bases, and the junction held 7 bases outside the gene matches. Germline loops: CDR1 MDHEN, CDR2 SYDVKM. The CDR3 has 15 residues. CDR3 nucleotides: TGTGCCAGCAGTTTCGGACAGGGTCTACGTTCACCCCTCCACTTT. It translates to CASSFGQGLRSPLHF.

The chain combines TRBV28 with TRBJ2-1, with D possibly being TRBD1 (6 bases). CDR1 and CDR2 from the germline V gene are MDHEN and SYDVKM. There are 13 residues in the CDR3. V dropped 3 bases and J dropped 6 bases, with 9 bases sitting between them. CDR3 residues: CASSFAGVNEQFF. The CDR3 nucleotides are TGTGCCAGCAGTTTTGCAGGGGTCAATGAGCAGTTCTTC.

This clone was observed a single time. This chain links TRBV19 with TRBJ2-1; 11 bases map to TRBD2. Trimming at V came to 5 bases and at J to 6 bases, leaving 12 bases not matched to a gene. Looked up from germline, CDR1 is LNHDA and CDR2 is SQIVND (reference sequence). There are 17 residues in the CDR3. In nucleotides, the CDR3 is TGTGCCAGTAGTCTTTTCAACATAGCGGGAGGGCCCAATGAGCAGTTCTTC. Translated: CASSLFNIAGGPNEQFF.

V and J are TRBV7-8 and TRBJ1-5; weak D call: TRBD1 (6 bases). This CDR3 contains 15 residues. Trimming shortened V by 1 base and J by 4 bases, and 11 bases separated the two germline ends. Germline-derived CDR1 and CDR2 are SGHVS and FQNEAQ. The CDR3 protein is CASSLDGRGNQPQHF. CDR3 DNA: TGTGCCAGCAGCTTAGACGGCAGGGGAAATCAGCCCCAGCATTTT.

Here the CDR3 reads CASSRLRGDDGYTF. The CDR3 nucleotides are TGCGCCAGCAGCCGCCTCAGGGGAGACGATGGCTACACCTTC. The gene calls are TRBV5-1 and TRBJ1-2; possibly TRBD1 for D (6 bases). This CDR3 contains 14 residues. V was clipped by 4 bases and J by 6 bases, with 16 bases between them. Germline-derived CDR1 and CDR2 are SGHRS and YFSETQ.

This sequence joins TRBV15 and TRBJ2-2, with TRBD1 matching over 8 bases. Germline values: CDR1 LNHNV, CDR2 YYDKDF (reference sequence). J gave up 5 bases and V 1 base, and 3 bases lay outside the gene matches. CDR3 size: 15 residues. CDR3 region: CATSRGDRKTGELFF. Written as DNA, the CDR3 is TGTGCCACCAGCAGAGGGGACAGGAAAACCGGGGAGCTGTTTTTT.

In its sample, this clone was seen once. V usage is TRBV4-3 and J usage is TRBJ2-7; 7 bases map to TRBD2. This CDR3 has 14 residues. The germline V gene has CDR1 LGHNA and CDR2 YSLEER. V lost 2 bases and J lost 5; bases outside the gene matches: 6. This CDR3 reads CASSQRGSSDEQYF. DNA of the CDR3: TGCGCCAGCAGCCAACGCGGGAGTAGTGACGAGCAGTACTTC.

This chain uses TRBV5-4 with TRBJ2-7; the D is unclear. The V end lost 0 bases, the J end lost 4 bases, and 17 bases lay between the germline ends. Germline V gene data show CDR1 as SGHNT and CDR2 as YYREEE (reference sequence). This CDR3 contains 16 residues. In DNA form, the CDR3 reads TGTGCCAGCAGCTTGGAAGGTGGCGGCAAGACGTACGAGCAGTACTTC. This sequence encodes CASSLEGGGKTYEQYF.

The chain recombines TRBV28 with TRBJ2-2, with 7 positions matching TRBD2. This CDR3 spans 12 amino acids. Germline-derived CDR1 and CDR2 are MDHEN and SYDVKM. V lost 6 bases, J lost 6 bases, and 1 base stayed unmatched. CDR3 in DNA: TGTGCCAGCAGACGGGGGGCCGGGGAGCTGTTTTTT. Its protein product is CASRRGAGELFF.

The chain links TRBV30 to TRBJ1-1; no definite D call. CDR3 size: 14 residues. Germline values: CDR1 GTSNPN, CDR2 SVGIG (reference sequence). V was cut by 1 base and J by 3 bases, with 12 bases left in between. The CDR3 sequence is CAWSAHSRYTEAFF. CDR3 in DNA: TGTGCCTGGAGTGCCCACAGTCGCTACACTGAAGCTTTCTTT. Drawing the rest from reference TRBV30 and TRBJ1-1, the complete variable domain is SQTIHQWPATLVQPVGSPLSLECTVEGTSNPNLYWYRQAAGRGLQLLFYSVGIGQISSEVPQNLSASRPQDRQFILSSKKLLLSDSGFYLCAWSAHSRYTEAFFGQGTRLTVV.

The chain's CDR3 is CASIPGTGNQPQHF. Written as DNA, the CDR3 is TGTGCCAGCATTCCCGGGACAGGGAATCAGCCCCAGCATTTT. V gene TRBV7-8 combines with J gene TRBJ1-5; 9 bases align to TRBD1. The CDR3 length is 14 residues. Unmatched junction bases numbered 5, after V lost 7 bases and J lost 4 bases. CDR1 and CDR2 (germline): SGHVS, FQNEAQ. Looking up the rest from reference TRBV7-8 and TRBJ1-5 gives the full variable domain: GAGVSQSPRYKVAKRGQDVALRCDPISGHVSLFWYQQALGQGPEFLTYFQNEAQLDKSGLPSDRFFAERPEGSVSTLKIQRTQQEDSAVYLCASIPGTGNQPQHFGDGTRLSIL.

The chain links TRBV28 to TRBJ1-6, with a weak D call TRBD1 (6 bases). CDR1 and CDR2 (germline): MDHEN, SYDVKM. The CDR3 is 14 amino acids. Trimming stripped 3 bases from V and 11 bases from J, with 14 bases between. The CDR3 DNA is TGTGCCAGCAGTTTGGCAGGGGAAGTTGCACCCCTCCACTTT. Translation gives CASSLAGEVAPLHF. Based on the CDR3 plus reference TRBV28 and TRBJ1-6, the full variable domain is DVKVTQSSRYLVKRTGEKVFLECVQDMDHENMFWYRQDPGLGLRLIYFSYDVKMKEKGDIPEGYSVSREKKERFSLILESASTNQTSMYLCASSLAGEVAPLHFGNGTRLTVT.

V gene TRBV2 combines with J gene TRBJ1-6; 9 positions agree with TRBD1. CDR3 length: 15 residues. V shed 6 bases and J 9 bases; nucleotides not matched to a gene: 9. CDR1 and CDR2 from the germline V gene are SNHLY and FYNNEI. The CDR3 spells CASSATGGGGSPLHF. CDR3 bases: TGTGCCAGCAGCGCTACAGGGGGCGGCGGTTCACCCCTCCACTTT.

The rearrangement uses TRBV18 and TRBJ1-1; TRBD1 might be the D (6 bases). CDR3 length: 13 amino acids. The germline V gene has CDR1 KGHSH and CDR2 LQKENI. The V gene lost 3 bases and the J gene lost 8 bases, with 13 bases spanning the gap. This chain's CDR3 is CASSPIQGQEAFF. In DNA form, the CDR3 reads TGTGCCAGCTCACCGATACAGGGCCAGGAAGCTTTCTTT. Variable domain in full (rest from reference TRBV18 and TRBJ1-1): NAGVMQNPRHLVRRRGQEARLRCSPMKGHSHVYWYRQLPEEGLKFMVYLQKENIIDESGMPKERFSAEFPKEGPSILRIQQVVRGDSAAYFCASSPIQGQEAFFGQGTRLTVV.

For this clone: The junction departs from germline at one end; a sequencing error may be responsible. CDR3 nucleotides: TGTGCCAGCAGCCAAGAAAGGAGTTCAGCCCTCCACTTT. Encoded protein: CASSQERSSALHF. The rearrangement links TRBV3-1 (or the pseudogene TRBV3-2) to TRBJ1-6; D gene ambiguous. The length of the CDR3 is 13 residues. Germline V lookup: CDR1 LGHDT, CDR2 YNNKEL (reference sequence).

The V and J genes are TRBV10-3 and TRBJ2-7, with D maybe TRBD2 (6 bases). Germline lookup yields CDR1 ENHRY and CDR2 SYGVKD. Trimming stripped 2 bases from V and 5 bases from J, with 10 bases between. The CDR3 is 13 amino acids. The CDR3 nucleotides are TGTGCCATCAGTGAGGCTCCGGGAGACGAGCAGTACTTC. Its translation: CAISEAPGDEQYF.

The J gene is TRBJ2-2, the V gene TRBV10-1, with a possible D match to TRBD1 (5 bases). The CDR3 contains 16 residues. The germline V gene has CDR1 WNHNN and CDR2 SYGVQD (reference sequence). Trimming took off 1 base at V and 0 bases at J, with 9 bases between the two ends. This CDR3 reads CASSEYRIPNTGELFF. The CDR3 DNA sequence: TGCGCCAGCAGTGAGTACAGGATCCCGAACACCGGGGAGCTGTTTTTT.